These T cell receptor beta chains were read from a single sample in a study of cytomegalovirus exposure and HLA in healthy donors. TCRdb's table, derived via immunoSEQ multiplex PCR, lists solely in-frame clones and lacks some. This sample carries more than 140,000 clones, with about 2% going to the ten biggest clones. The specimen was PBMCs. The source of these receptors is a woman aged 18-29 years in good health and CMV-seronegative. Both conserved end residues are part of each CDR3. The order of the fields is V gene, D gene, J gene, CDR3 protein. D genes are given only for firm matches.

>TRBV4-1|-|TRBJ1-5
CASSQAQVPNQPQHF
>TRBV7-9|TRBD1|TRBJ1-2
CGLEEGAGYGYTF
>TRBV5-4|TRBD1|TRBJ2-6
CASSLGGRGTGNKTF
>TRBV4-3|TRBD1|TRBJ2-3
CASSEKGARLTDTQYF
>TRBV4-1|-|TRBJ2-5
CASSQDDEGWQETQYF
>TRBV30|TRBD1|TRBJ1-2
CALGERGQGYTF
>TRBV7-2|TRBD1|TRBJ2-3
CASSADRPPDTQYF
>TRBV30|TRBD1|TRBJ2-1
CAWRGMEDRGVFGPYNEQFF
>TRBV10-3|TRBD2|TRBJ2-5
CAISPLLAGEETQYF
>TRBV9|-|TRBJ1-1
CASSGQGPEAFF
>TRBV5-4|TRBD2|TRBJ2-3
CASSLAGGRTDTQYF
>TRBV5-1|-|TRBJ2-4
CASSLVGGGNIQYF
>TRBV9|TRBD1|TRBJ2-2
CASSVVSDRGWTGELFF
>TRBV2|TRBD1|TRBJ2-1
CASSRTGQFF
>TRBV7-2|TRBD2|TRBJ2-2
CASSSLGGGTGELFF
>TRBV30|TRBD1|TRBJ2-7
CAGIRDRGYEQYF
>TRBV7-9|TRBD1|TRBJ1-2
CASSPGQGGYGYTF
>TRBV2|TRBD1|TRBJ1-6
CASRTGVDNSPLHF
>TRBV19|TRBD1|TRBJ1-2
CASSNRGSDYGYTF
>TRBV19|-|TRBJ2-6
CASSGGEGLASSGANVLTF
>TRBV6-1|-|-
CASSVGGSTYEQYF
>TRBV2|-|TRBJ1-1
CASNTRGTQMNTEAFF
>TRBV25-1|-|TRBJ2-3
CASNRPGGDTQYF
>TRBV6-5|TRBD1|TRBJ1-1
CASTRTGLNTEAFF
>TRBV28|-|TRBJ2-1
CASSHSPRPYNEQFF
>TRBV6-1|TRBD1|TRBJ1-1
CASKQGRGPDEAFF
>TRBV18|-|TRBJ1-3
CASSTDISGNTIYF
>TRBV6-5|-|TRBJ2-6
CASSLTQAGANVLTF
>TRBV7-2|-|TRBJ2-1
CASSLLGREQFF
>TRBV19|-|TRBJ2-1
CASSNGGEQFF
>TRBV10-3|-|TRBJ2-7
CAISESRWEQYF
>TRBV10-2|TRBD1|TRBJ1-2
CAIHRGPYYGYTF
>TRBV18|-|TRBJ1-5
CASSPDIKDPQHF
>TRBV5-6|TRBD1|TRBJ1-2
CASSLKDRGGYGYTF
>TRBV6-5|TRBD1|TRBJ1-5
CASSSVPGQGSQPQHF
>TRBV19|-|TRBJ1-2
CASSIDEEGTKQF